The 22 T cell receptor beta chains below were found in one sample sequenced in a study of breast tumors, draining lymph nodes, adjacent tissues. The lymph nodes were axillary draining lymph nodes from breast cancer patients. TCRdb processed the multiplex PCR reads anew with MiXCR; each CDR3 protein has one entry. The table has 270,000 or so distinct CDR3 sequences, over 30% seen once; the top ten hold approximately 1%. The specimen was axillary lymph node tissue. Receptor source: a female donor with breast cancer. Some clones in this sample may be carry-over from other donors' samples.

The chain joins TRBV2 to TRBJ1-2, with D possibly TRBD1 on 6 matching bases. The CDR3 sequence is 14 residues long. Germline CDR1 is SNHLY and CDR2 is FYNNEI. The CDR3 reads CARDAQGLGYGYTF. The CDR3 DNA follows: TGTGCTAGAGATGCCCAGGGGCTCGGGTATGGCTACACCTTC.

The gene calls are TRBV3-1 and TRBJ1-3, with TRBD1 as a possible D gene (5 bases). This CDR3 comprises 15 residues. Per the germline V gene, CDR1 is LGHDT and CDR2 is YNNKEL (reference sequence). Trimming shortened V by 1 base and J by 7 bases, and 14 bases separated the two germline ends. CDR3 in amino acids: CASSQVSGGWNTIYF. The CDR3, as DNA: TGTGCCAGCAGCCAAGTCTCGGGGGGATGGAACACCATATATTTT.

This clonotype has ten or more counts. This chain uses TRBV5-1 with TRBJ2-5; the match to TRBD2 covers 9 bases. There are 16 residues in the CDR3. With 2 bases clipped from V and 3 bases from J, the junction kept 8 bases outside the gene matches. CDR1 and CDR2 from the germline V gene are SGHRS and YFSETQ. DNA for the CDR3: TGCGCCAGCAGCTTCCTGTTGGCGGGAGGGAAAGAGACCCAGTACTTC. It codes for CASSFLLAGGKETQYF.

This clonotype showed up many times. V and J are TRBV4-1 and TRBJ2-3; TRBD2 agrees at 8 bases. V lost 4 bases, J lost 10 bases, and 16 bases stayed unmatched. Germline V gene lookup returns CDR1 MGHRA and CDR2 YSYEKL. The CDR3 is 16 residues long. The CDR3 bases are TGCGCCAGCAGCCCTACACCGGGGGGGGATCGTGGGCCGCAGTATTTT. The encoded protein is CASSPTPGGDRGPQYF.

Many counts were recorded for this clonotype. This sequence joins TRBV20-1 and TRBJ2-5; TRBD1 matches at 10 bases. The CDR3 consists of 15 residues. V lost 6 bases and J lost 2; bases outside the gene matches: 9. CDR1 is DFQATT, CDR2 SNEGSKA, per germline (reference sequence). The CDR3: CSANYRDRGQETQYF. For the CDR3, the DNA is TGCAGTGCCAACTACCGGGACAGGGGTCAAGAGACCCAGTACTTC.

V gene TRBV27 combines with J gene TRBJ2-3; 8 nucleotides match TRBD2. This CDR3 is 17 amino acids long. With V trimmed by 6 bases and J by 0 bases, 11 bases remained unmatched. Germline V gene data show CDR1 as MNHEY and CDR2 as SMNVEV (reference sequence). CDR3 nucleotide sequence: TGTGCCAGCAGGGGTTTTAGCGGGACCCAAAGCACAGATACGCAGTATTTT. This codes for CASRGFSGTQSTDTQYF.

This clonotype appeared many times. This chain links TRBV7-8 with TRBJ1-6; TRBD1 is a possible D gene (5 bases). CDR3 length: 14 residues. Germline CDR1 and CDR2: SGHVS and FQNEAQ. V lost 3 bases to trimming and J lost 6 bases, with 9 bases between them. The CDR3 DNA follows: TGTGCCAGCAGCTTCCAGGGTTCTAATTCACCCCTCCACTTT. Its protein product is CASSFQGSNSPLHF.

This clonotype was picked up many times. V usage is TRBV5-1 and J usage is TRBJ2-5, with 9 bases matching TRBD2. CDR3 size: 15 residues. Germline CDR1 is SGHRS and CDR2 is YFSETQ. The ends lost 2 bases at V and 5 bases at J; junction bases unmatched: 7. The CDR3 sequence is CASSLGGRAWETQYF. The CDR3 DNA is TGCGCCAGCAGCTTAGGCGGGAGGGCCTGGGAGACCCAGTACTTC.

Many counts were recorded for this clonotype. This chain joins TRBV10-3 and TRBJ2-1; unclear D gene. CDR1 is ENHRY, CDR2 SYGVKD, per germline. The CDR3 spans 15 residues. V dropped 1 base and J dropped 3 bases, with 10 bases sitting between them. CDR3 protein: CAISELASVYNEQFF. CDR3 DNA: TGTGCCATCAGTGAGTTGGCGTCGGTCTACAATGAGCAGTTCTTC.

The V gene is TRBV12-3 or TRBV12-4, the J gene TRBJ1-5; no clear D. The CDR3 totals 15 residues. V lost 6 bases and J 3 bases, leaving 15 bases between the germline ends. The CDR3 spells CASRRLARYNQPQHF. In DNA, the CDR3 is TGTGCCAGCAGGAGACTAGCGCGTTACAATCAGCCCCAGCATTTT.

Worth noting for this clonotype: A single base separates this from a much larger clone, so it may be a read error. This rearrangement joins TRBV5-4 to TRBJ2-5; D gene ambiguous. The germline V gene has CDR1 SGHNT and CDR2 YYREEE (reference sequence). This CDR3 is built from 14 residues. This CDR3 is CASSEQRKEETQCF. CDR3 DNA: TGTGCCAGCAGTGAACAGCGAAAGGAAGAGACCCAGTGCTTC.

Only a few counts were recorded for this clonotype. The rearrangement joins TRBV5-6 to TRBJ2-7, with 15 positions matching TRBD2. Germline V lookup: CDR1 SGHDT, CDR2 YYEEEE. The J segment lost 1 base and the V segment lost 0 bases, leaving 5 bases of the junction unmatched. This CDR3 contains 18 residues. The CDR3 loop is CASSLAGLAGGFSYEQYF. The CDR3 coding sequence is TGTGCCAGCAGCTTGGCGGGACTAGCGGGAGGCTTTTCCTACGAGCAGTACTTC.

This clonotype came up once. One base away lies a much larger clone, so this may be a sequencing read error. The chain has TRBV11-2 and TRBJ2-6, with a possible D match to TRBD1 (5 bases). The CDR3 runs to 15 residues. Germline V gene sequence: CDR1 SGHAT, CDR2 FQNNGV. CDR3 in amino acids: CASSRTGSGVNVLTF. The CDR3 nucleotides are TGTGCCAGCAGTCGAACAGGCTCTGGGGTCAACGTCCTGACTTTC.

In its sample, this clonotype was seen many times. The chain couples TRBV9 to TRBJ2-6; 7 bases match TRBD2. With V trimmed by 7 bases and J by 4 bases, 5 bases remained unmatched. Germline V gene data show CDR1 as SGDLS and CDR2 as YYNGEE. The CDR3 extends over 14 amino acids. In DNA, the CDR3 is TGTGCCAGCCGGGGGGTTTCGGGGGCCAACGTCCTGACTTTC. It codes for CASRGVSGANVLTF.

The rearrangement joins TRBV19 to TRBJ1-1, with a weak D call TRBD1 (5 bases). CDR3 size: 14 residues. Germline assignment: CDR1 LNHDA and CDR2 SQIVND (reference sequence). The V and J ends lost 9 bases and 1 base respectively, with 15 bases between them. The DNA for the CDR3 is TGTGCCAGCTTAAGCCGGGGGACGAACACTGAAGCTTTCTTT. Translation: CASLSRGTNTEAFF. The variable domain in full, completed from reference TRBV19 and TRBJ1-1, reads DGGITQSPKYLFRKEGQNVTLSCEQNLNHDAMYWYRQDPGQGLRLIYYSQIVNDFQKGDIAEGYSVSREKKESFPLTVTSAQKNPTAFYLCASLSRGTNTEAFFGQGTRLTVV.

Details on this clonotype: One end of the junction varies from germline; a read error may be responsible. This chain links TRBV7-2 with TRBJ2-5, with 8 bases aligning to TRBD2. The CDR3 is 17 residues long. CDR1 SGHTA and CDR2 FQGNSA come from the germline V gene. CDR3 coding DNA: TGTGCCAGCAGGACTAAAGGCGAGGGACTAGTACAAGAGCCCCAGTACTTC. Protein: CASRTKGEGLVQEPQYF.

V is TRBV28 and J is TRBJ2-1; 8 positions agree with TRBD2. CDR3 length: 11 amino acids. With 4 bases clipped from V and 12 bases from J, the junction kept 2 bases outside the gene matches. CDR1 MDHEN and CDR2 SYDVKM come from the germline V gene. DNA for the CDR3: TGTGCCAGCAGTTCTGGACTAGCGCAGTTCTTC. Amino acid sequence: CASSSGLAQFF.

This clonotype occurred a few times. This may stem from a read error, because a much larger clone lies one nucleotide away. CDR3 coding DNA: TGTGCCATCAGTTACGATAGCAATCAGCCCCAGCATTTT. Encoded protein: CAISYDSNQPQHF. V gene TRBV10-3 combines with J gene TRBJ1-5; D is unclear. Germline V gene data show CDR1 as ENHRY and CDR2 as SYGVKD. The CDR3 contains 13 residues. The V and J ends lost 5 bases and 0 bases respectively, with 5 bases between them.

This clonotype was seen only a few times. DNA for the CDR3: TGTGCCAGCAGGCCGACAGGGGGGTTTGGCTATGGCTACACCTTC. As protein: CASRPTGGFGYGYTF. The chain combines TRBV27 with TRBJ1-2; 9 nucleotides agree with TRBD1. V lost 6 bases to trimming and J lost 4 bases; unmatched junction nucleotides: 9. Germline lookup yields CDR1 MNHEY and CDR2 SMNVEV (reference sequence). This CDR3 region has 15 residues.

Turning to this clonotype: An end of the junction does not agree with germline; a read error may underlie this. The rearrangement joins TRBV12-3 or TRBV12-4 to TRBJ1-4, with no clear D. The CDR3 extends over 8 amino acids. The CDR3 protein is CASRQGKF. The CDR3 DNA follows: TGTGCCAGCAGACAAGGGAAGTTT.

The rearrangement links TRBV18 to TRBJ1-5; 9 nucleotides agree with TRBD1. This CDR3 has 14 residues. Germline CDR1 is KGHSH and CDR2 is LQKENI. The junction had 1 base not matched to a gene; V was cut back by 4 bases and J by 3 bases. The CDR3 spells CASSRTGVNQPQHF. For the CDR3, the DNA is TGTGCCAGCTCACGGACAGGGGTCAATCAGCCCCAGCATTTT.

This clonotype was detected a few times. A much larger clonotype is one base distant, so this may be a read error. The chain links TRBV9 to TRBJ2-3; 14 bases fit TRBD2. Germline V lookup: CDR1 SGDLS, CDR2 YYNGEE. This CDR3 is 17 amino acids long. CDR3 in DNA: TGTGCCGGCAGCGGGACTAGCGGGAGAGGGCGCACAGATACGCAGTATTTT. It translates to CAGSGTSGRGRTDTQYF.